Each of the 25 T cell receptor beta chains below was sequenced from the same sample in a study of T cell changes during pregnancy in multiple sclerosis. TCRdb's copy holds only in-frame clones and misses some; the assay was immunoSEQ multiplex PCR. This sample yields fewer than 12,000 clones, of which 85% to 90% are seen a single time; 4.5% to 6% belongs to the top ten. The sample consisted of CD8+ T cells from peripheral blood mononuclear cells, taken in the first trimester of pregnancy. These receptors were collected from a female donor in good health, enrolled as a control in a pregnancy study.

J is TRBJ1-1 and V is TRBV5-1; possible D gene TRBD1, 6 bases. Germline-derived CDR1 and CDR2 are SGHRS and YFSETQ. The CDR3 has 14 residues. V gave up 0 bases and J gave up 8 bases, with 14 bases separating them. CDR3 region: CASSLAHTGPEAFF. DNA for the CDR3: TGCGCCAGCAGCTTGGCCCATACAGGGCCCGAAGCTTTCTTT.

V gene TRBV9 combines with J gene TRBJ1-1; the match to TRBD1 covers 12 bases. This CDR3 has 17 residues. V lost 4 bases, J lost 3 bases, and 10 bases stayed unmatched. CDR1 and CDR2 (germline): SGDLS, YYNGEE. CDR3: CASSPRDRGLEDTEAFF. CDR3 coding DNA: TGTGCCAGCAGCCCCCGGGACAGGGGGCTTGAGGACACTGAAGCTTTCTTT.

V is TRBV4-2 and J is TRBJ2-1; 7 bases match TRBD1. The CDR3 loop spans 15 amino acids. J was trimmed by 7 bases and V by 3 bases; bases with no gene match: 9. The germline CDR1 and CDR2 sequences are LGHNA and YNFKEQ. The CDR3 loop reads CASSHKDREGNEQFF. The CDR3 DNA reads as TGTGCCAGCAGCCATAAAGACAGGGAAGGGAATGAGCAGTTCTTC.

The rearrangement joins TRBV5-3 to TRBJ1-4; maybe TRBD1 (6 bases). TRBV5-3 is designated an ORF whose function remains uncertain. The CDR3 length is 16 residues. Between the trimmed V and J ends, which lost 3 bases and 0 bases, there was a span of 12 bases. DNA of the CDR3: TGTGCCAGAAGCTACCCGGGGGGGCCAACTAATGAAAAACTGTTTTTT. Its translation: CARSYPGGPTNEKLFF.

The V and J genes are TRBV6-1 and TRBJ2-5; 9 bases line up with TRBD1. The length of the CDR3 is 16 residues. Trimming removed 3 bases from V and 0 bases from J; junction bases left unmatched: 5. Germline CDR1 reads MNHNS; CDR2 reads SASEGT. The CDR3 DNA reads as TGTGCCAGCAGTGACTTGGGACAGGGCCACCAAGAGACCCAGTACTTC. It codes for CASSDLGQGHQETQYF.

The V and J genes are TRBV4-3 and TRBJ1-1; 7 nucleotides agree with TRBD1. The V gene's germline CDR1 is LGHNA and CDR2 YSLEER. The CDR3 consists of 15 residues. V gave up 0 bases and J gave up 0 bases; unmatched junction bases: 1. For the CDR3, the DNA is TGCGCCAGCAGCCAAGAACAGGGGTTGAACACTGAAGCTTTCTTT. Translating gives CASSQEQGLNTEAFF.

The V and J genes are TRBV23-1 and TRBJ2-7, with TRBD2 matching 7 bases. TRBV23-1 belongs to the ORF category, with a function that is uncertain. CDR3 length equals 15 residues. The V and J ends lost 0 bases and 3 bases, in that order; junction bases with no gene match: 5. CDR3 DNA sequence: TGCGCCAGCAGTCAATCGAAAAAGCGGGGCTACGAGCAGTACTTC. It translates to CASSQSKKRGYEQYF.

The chain links TRBV7-2 to TRBJ2-7, with D perhaps TRBD1 (6 bases). This CDR3 has 16 residues. V lost 1 base, J lost 2 bases, and 15 bases lay in between. Per germline, CDR1 SGHTA and CDR2 FQGNSA. CDR3 coding DNA: TGTGCCAGCAGCTTAGGAGGATGGACAGAGACCTACGAGCAGTACTTC. Protein product: CASSLGGWTETYEQYF.

V gene TRBV6-4 combines with J gene TRBJ2-2, with D possibly being TRBD2 (5 bases). The CDR3 runs to 15 residues. With 3 bases removed from V and 2 bases from J, the gap between germline ends came to 10 bases. CDR1 is MRHNA, CDR2 SNTAGT, per germline. The CDR3 protein is CASSEGATNTGELFF. In DNA, the CDR3 is TGTGCCAGCAGTGAGGGAGCTACCAACACCGGGGAGCTGTTTTTT.

The sample holds one count of this clone. The J gene is TRBJ2-1, the V gene TRBV7-9, with 11 bases identical to TRBD2. This CDR3 is built from 17 residues. Germline CDR1 and CDR2: SEHNR and FQNEAQ (reference sequence). Germline trimming cut 2 bases from V and 7 bases from J; bases unmatched to any gene: 10. In nucleotides, the CDR3 is TGTGCCAGCAGCTTATCGTCTAGCGGGGGGATTTGGAATGAGCAGTTCTTC. Its translation: CASSLSSSGGIWNEQFF.

This clone was observed once. This chain links TRBV11-3 with TRBJ2-7, with 8 nucleotides matching TRBD1. Per the germline V gene, CDR1 is SGHNT and CDR2 is YENEEA. This CDR3 has 14 amino acids. J lost 5 bases, V lost 3 bases, and 6 bases had no gene match. CDR3 protein: CASSLRQGFNEQYF. The CDR3 DNA reads as TGTGCCAGCAGCTTGCGACAGGGGTTCAACGAGCAGTACTTC.

The gene calls are TRBV27 and TRBJ1-1, with a weak D call TRBD1 (6 bases). The ends were cut back, 6 bases at V and 1 base at J, with 6 bases in the middle. Germline V CDR1 and CDR2: MNHEY, SMNVEV (reference sequence). The CDR3 is 12 amino acids. CDR3 protein: CASRQGNTEAFF. CDR3 in DNA: TGTGCCAGCAGACAGGGGAACACTGAAGCTTTCTTT.

J is TRBJ1-4 and V is TRBV27, with D possibly being TRBD1 (5 bases). Trimming stripped 5 bases from V and 8 bases from J, with 15 bases between. Germline-derived CDR1 and CDR2 are MNHEY and SMNVEV (reference sequence). CDR3 size: 14 residues. Written as DNA, the CDR3 is TGTGCCAGCAGTCCCCGTTTCGGGGGGGAAAAACTGTTTTTT. Protein: CASSPRFGGEKLFF.

The table lists this clone with a count of one. The rearrangement links TRBV2 to TRBJ2-5; 7 nucleotides align to TRBD2. Germline V gene data show CDR1 as SNHLY and CDR2 as FYNNEI. This CDR3 region has 14 residues. V trimming: 7 bases; J trimming: 5 bases; junction bases outside the gene matches: 10. CDR3 sequence reads: CASNSWGGRETQYF. CDR3 sequence (DNA): TGTGCCAGCAACTCCTGGGGGGGGAGGGAGACCCAGTACTTC.

The V gene is TRBV6-4, the J gene TRBJ1-2; perhaps TRBD1 as D (5 bases). CDR1 is MRHNA and CDR2 is SNTAGT in the germline V gene. The V end lost 2 bases, the J end lost 4 bases, and 11 bases lay between the germline ends. The CDR3 is made up of 14 amino acids. The CDR3 DNA reads as TGTGCCAGCAGTGACGGCCAGGGTTCCTATGGCTACACCTTC. Translated, it gives CASSDGQGSYGYTF.

This clone was detected once. This sequence joins TRBV4-3 and TRBJ2-1; 7 bases match TRBD2. The germline V gene encodes CDR1 LGHNA and CDR2 YSLEER. The CDR3 runs to 16 residues. With 0 bases clipped from V and 4 bases from J, the junction kept 6 bases outside the gene matches. The CDR3 loop reads CASSQDRPGGYNEQFF. DNA for the CDR3: TGCGCCAGCAGCCAAGATCGTCCGGGGGGTTACAATGAGCAGTTCTTC.

The V gene is TRBV7-6, the J gene TRBJ2-5; 8 bases line up with TRBD1. The ends lost 5 bases at V and 0 bases at J; junction bases unmatched: 11. Germline loops: CDR1 SGHVS, CDR2 FNYEAQ. The CDR3 is 17 residues long. In DNA, the CDR3 is TGTGCCAGCAGCGGAACCGGGACAGGAACATACCAAGAGACCCAGTACTTC. Its protein is CASSGTGTGTYQETQYF.

The gene calls are TRBV7-9 and TRBJ1-2; the D gene is possibly TRBD1 (5 bases). The CDR3 is 15 amino acids. Looked up from germline, CDR1 is SEHNR and CDR2 is FQNEAQ (reference sequence). Trimming cost V 0 bases and J 6 bases, with 14 bases left between them. The CDR3 nucleotides read TGTGCCAGCAGCTTAGCGGGGCCAGGCCCCCATGGCTACACCTTC. It codes for CASSLAGPGPHGYTF.

The J gene is TRBJ2-1, the V gene TRBV6-6, with 13 positions matching TRBD2. This CDR3 spans 15 amino acids. V dropped 4 bases and J dropped 7; count of bases not matched to a gene: 4. Germline V gene lookup returns CDR1 MNHNY and CDR2 SVGAGI (reference sequence). CDR3 DNA sequence: TGTGCCAGCAGTTCCCGGACTAGCGGGGGAAATGAGCAGTTCTTC. It yields the protein CASSSRTSGGNEQFF.

V gene TRBV6-6 combines with J gene TRBJ2-5; TRBD2 agrees at 8 bases. The CDR3 covers 14 residues. The germline gives CDR1 MNHNY, CDR2 SVGAGI (reference sequence). Unmatched junction bases numbered 9, after V lost 7 bases and J lost 5 bases. As DNA, the CDR3 is TGTGCCAGCAACATGGCCACGGGGGGGGAGACCCAGTACTTC. Amino acids: CASNMATGGETQYF.

CDR3 sequence reads: CASSVAAGSGGQETQYF. CDR3 DNA: TGTGCCAGCAGCGTAGCCGCGGGGAGCGGGGGCCAAGAGACCCAGTACTTC. The chain has TRBV9 and TRBJ2-5; 8 nucleotides line up with TRBD2. The germline V gene encodes CDR1 SGDLS and CDR2 YYNGEE. V lost 0 bases to trimming and J lost 1 base; unmatched junction nucleotides: 8. The CDR3 consists of 17 residues.

The J gene is TRBJ1-4, the V gene TRBV4-1, with D unresolved. Germline V CDR1 and CDR2: MGHRA, YSYEKL. CDR3 size: 13 residues. The V and J ends lost 10 bases and 6 bases respectively, with 15 bases between them. The CDR3 region has the DNA TGCGCCACAAGCGAGCGGACCGATGAAAAACTGTTTTTT. Translation gives CATSERTDEKLFF.

The chain has TRBV27 and TRBJ1-1; 7 bases align to TRBD1. Germline lookup yields CDR1 MNHEY and CDR2 SMNVEV (reference sequence). The CDR3 consists of 13 residues. V lost 5 bases and J lost 6; bases outside the gene matches: 6. Here the CDR3 reads CASSPQGEAEAFF. CDR3 nucleotides: TGTGCCAGCAGTCCCCAGGGGGAAGCTGAAGCTTTCTTT.

The V call is TRBV11-2, the J call TRBJ1-1; 11 nucleotides line up with TRBD1. Germline V lookup: CDR1 SGHAT, CDR2 FQNNGV. The V gene end was trimmed by 4 bases and the J gene end by 6 bases; junction bases not matched to a gene: 13. The CDR3 has 17 amino acids. CDR3 bases: TGTGCCAGCAGCTCCCGGGACAGGGGGACTGGAGGACCTGAAGCTTTCTTT. This translates into CASSSRDRGTGGPEAFF.

V and J are TRBV29-1 and TRBJ2-7; 8 positions match TRBD2. Looked up from germline, CDR1 is SQVTM and CDR2 is ANQGSEA. The CDR3 length is 14 residues. J was trimmed by 4 bases and V by 4 bases; bases with no gene match: 9. The CDR3 sequence is CSVVGGTGGYEQYF. CDR3 nucleotides: TGCAGCGTTGTAGGTGGAACGGGGGGGTACGAGCAGTACTTC.